Detailed here is one T cell receptor beta chain. Multiplex PCR with BIOMED2 TRB-A/B primer pools amplified TRB rearrangements. TCRdb reprocessed the multiplex PCR reads with MiXCR, giving one entry per CDR3 protein. The sample has approximately 5,000 distinct CDR3 sequences, roughly 26% seen once; the top ten hold 30% to 45%. These data come from a study of T and B cells in COVID-19 patients. Study-wide background: Comorbidities linked to unfavorable COVID-19 outcome were present in about 90% of the 20 active-infection patients.

Each TRB amplification used about 220-500 ng of genomic DNA from blood. The material sequenced was blood. The source of this sequence is a human donor with active COVID-19.

The CDR3 DNA sequence: TGTGCCAGCAGGGCAGTCTTCAATCAGCCCCAGCATTTT. Amino acid sequence: CASRAVFNQPQHF. The chain is built from TRBV6-1 and TRBJ1-5; D not certain. CDR3 size: 13 residues. Deletions cut 6 bases from V and 3 bases from J, with 9 bases between. CDR1 MNHNS and CDR2 SASEGT come from the germline V gene.